The 5 T cell receptor beta chains reported below all come from one sample, sequenced in a study of beta chain features in type 1 diabetes. Points from the study as a whole: TCRB CDR3s were moderately but significantly shorter in Type 1 diabetes patients in all four CD4+ subsets.

The authors reverse transcribed all of the isolated RNA, so sequencing captured expressed TCRB transcripts. The method was immunoSEQ multiplex PCR; TCRdb's version includes in-frame clones alone and lacks a portion of them. The sample yields under 350,000 clones, roughly 24% seen once. These receptors' antigens are unknown. Sequences were obtained from naive CD4+ T cells from blood. The source is a woman in her 30s with type 1 diabetes.

This clone showed up just a few times. The J gene is TRBJ1-2, the V gene TRBV29-1; 8 positions match TRBD1. Germline V lookup: CDR1 SQVTM, CDR2 ANQGSEA. Trimming cost V 8 bases and J 1 base; bases outside gene matches: 3. CDR3 length: 12 amino acids. The CDR3 nucleotides read TGCAGCACGGGACAGGATAACTATGGCTACACCTTC. This codes for CSTGQDNYGYTF.

This clone was found a few times. The chain uses TRBV27 and TRBJ1-2; D might be TRBD1 (5 bases). V shed 4 bases and J shed 0 bases, with 9 bases lying between them. This CDR3 has 14 amino acids. Germline CDR1 reads MNHEY; CDR2 reads SMNVEV (reference sequence). Written as DNA, the CDR3 is TGTGCCAGCAGTTCTGGCAGGGCTAACTATGGCTACACCTTC. It is translated as CASSSGRANYGYTF.

The CDR3 loop reads CASSSGTTYEQYF. CDR3 in DNA: TGTGCCAGCAGTTCCGGGACTACCTACGAGCAGTACTTC. The chain recombines TRBV28 with TRBJ2-7; TRBD2 matches at 7 bases. In germline, CDR1 is MDHEN, CDR2 SYDVKM. There are 13 residues in the CDR3. Trimming at V came to 4 bases and at J to 2 bases, leaving 2 bases not matched to a gene. The entire variable domain, with the rest obtained from reference TRBV28 and TRBJ2-7, is as follows: DVKVTQSSRYLVKRTGEKVFLECVQDMDHENMFWYRQDPGLGLRLIYFSYDVKMKEKGDIPEGYSVSREKKERFSLILESASTNQTSMYLCASSSGTTYEQYFGPGTRLTVT.

This chain links TRBV28 with TRBJ2-7, with TRBD1 matching over 7 bases. Germline V gives CDR1 MDHEN, CDR2 SYDVKM. V gave up 6 bases and J gave up 2 bases; unmatched junction bases: 7. The CDR3 is 14 residues long. The DNA of the CDR3 is TGTGCCAGCAGATCCGGACAGGTGACCTACGAGCAGTACTTC. Residues: CASRSGQVTYEQYF.

This clone was detected only a few times. The CDR3 DNA follows: TGTGCCAGCTCAGCCGAGTACGAGCAGTACTTC. This encodes CASSAEYEQYF. This chain connects TRBV18 to TRBJ2-7; D gene ambiguous. V lost 5 bases and J 4 bases, leaving 6 bases between the germline ends. Germline V gene data show CDR1 as KGHSH and CDR2 as LQKENI. The length of the CDR3 is 11 residues.